This T cell receptor beta chain is drawn from a study of cytomegalovirus exposure and HLA in healthy donors. The wider study: HLA-typed donors were the source of around 80 million unique TCRs, which an early data release held. Researchers found that 81% of 350 to 500 genotyped donors fell within the Caucasian-associated ancestry cluster. Broader study findings: Links to common viral pathogens appeared, in a later analysis, for several of the most significant clusters.

Points on this clone: Its specificity is unknown.

In germline, CDR1 is LNHDA, CDR2 SQIVND (reference sequence). V lost 4 bases and J lost 3; bases outside the gene matches: 4. The CDR3 has 14 amino acids. The PCR made use of 60 Vbeta and 13 Jbeta primers. Profiled with immunoSEQ multiplex PCR; TCRdb holds only in-frame clones, not every one. The sample consists of about 240,000 clones, approximately 80% of them appearing once. This rearrangement joins TRBV19 to TRBJ1-2; 8 nucleotides agree with TRBD1. The receptor comes from a woman aged 55-69 years in good health and CMV-seropositive. The sequencing input was PBMCs. CDR3 loop: CASSTGGDYYGYTF. Here the CDR3 DNA reads TGTGCCAGTAGTACAGGGGGCGATTACTATGGCTACACCTTC.